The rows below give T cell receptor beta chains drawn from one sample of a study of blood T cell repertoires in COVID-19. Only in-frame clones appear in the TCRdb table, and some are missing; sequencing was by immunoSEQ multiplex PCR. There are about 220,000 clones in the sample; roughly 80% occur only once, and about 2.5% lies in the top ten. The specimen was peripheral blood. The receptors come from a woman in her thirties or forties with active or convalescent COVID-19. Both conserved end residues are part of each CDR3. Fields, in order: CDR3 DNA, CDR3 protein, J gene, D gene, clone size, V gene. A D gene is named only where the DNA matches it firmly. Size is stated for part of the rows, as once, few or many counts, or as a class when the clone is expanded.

DNA: TGTGCCAGCAGCCGGGGTGACACGGTCCAAGGGTACACCGGGGAGCTGTTTTTT
CDR3: CASSRGDTVQGYTGELFF
J: TRBJ2-2
D: NA
size: NA
V: TRBV7-6

DNA: TGTGCCAGCAGCTTAGAGATAGGGGGCAGCACCGGGGAGCTGTTTTTT
CDR3: CASSLEIGGSTGELFF
J: TRBJ2-2
D: TRBD1
size: NA
V: TRBV7-9

DNA: TGTGCCAGCAGCTTAGATCCCGGACAGAAGTTGGATTCGTATGGCTACACCTTC
CDR3: CASSLDPGQKLDSYGYTF
J: TRBJ1-2
D: NA
size: NA
V: TRBV11-3

DNA: TGTGCCAGCAGTTTAGTGGACAGTCCCCGAAAGGAAGCTTTCTTT
CDR3: CASSLVDSPRKEAFF
J: TRBJ1-1
D: NA
size: once
V: TRBV28

DNA: TGTGCCAGCAGCTCGGGGGGGTCGACGTGGTCACCCCTCCACTTT
CDR3: CASSSGGSTWSPLHF
J: TRBJ1-6
D: NA
size: NA
V: TRBV7-9

DNA: TGTGCCAGCAGCTTATCAGGGGTAAGCTACGAGCAGTACTTC
CDR3: CASSLSGVSYEQYF
J: TRBJ2-7
D: NA
size: NA
V: TRBV7-8

DNA: TGTGCCAGCAGCGCGGCAGGACCAGGGGGAGAGGATGGCTACACCTTC
CDR3: CASSAAGPGGEDGYTF
J: TRBJ1-2
D: TRBD1
size: NA
V: TRBV7-9

DNA: TGCGCCAGCAGCTTGGAAGGGACTAGCATCGATGAGCAGTTCTTC
CDR3: CASSLEGTSIDEQFF
J: TRBJ2-1
D: TRBD2
size: once
V: TRBV5-1

DNA: TGTGCCAGTAGTGCACAGGGTTGGGAGACCCAGTACTTC
CDR3: CASSAQGWETQYF
J: TRBJ2-5
D: NA
size: NA
V: TRBV19

DNA: TGTGCCAGTAGTCCACCGGGACTAGCCGGCGATGAGCAGTTCTTC
CDR3: CASSPPGLAGDEQFF
J: TRBJ2-1
D: TRBD2
size: NA
V: TRBV19

DNA: TGTGCCAGCAGGGTAGGGGCAGATCAGCCCCAGCATTTT
CDR3: CASRVGADQPQHF
J: TRBJ1-5
D: NA
size: NA
V: TRBV2

DNA: TGTGCCAGCAGTTTAAGGAGCGGGGAGACCCAGTACTTC
CDR3: CASSLRSGETQYF
J: TRBJ2-5
D: NA
size: NA
V: TRBV28

DNA: TGTGCCAGTAGTAGGGTGACAGGGGGTAGGGCAAAGACCGGGGAGCTGTTTTTT
CDR3: CASSRVTGGRAKTGELFF
J: TRBJ2-2
D: TRBD1
size: NA
V: TRBV19

DNA: TGTGCCAGCAGCCAAGACGTGACAGGCTCGAGACAAGCTTTCTTT
CDR3: CASSQDVTGSRQAFF
J: TRBJ1-1
D: NA
size: once
V: TRBV4-2

DNA: TGTGCCAGTAGTATTCTGGGCGGGAGGGGGTCTTTCTTC
CDR3: CASSILGGRGSFF
J: TRBJ2-1
D: TRBD2
size: few
V: TRBV19

DNA: TGTGCCAGCAGCCCACTAGCGGGAGGGCCCTACGAGCAGTACTTC
CDR3: CASSPLAGGPYEQYF
J: TRBJ2-7
D: TRBD2
size: NA
V: TRBV14

DNA: TGTGCCAGCAGCTTCAATCCGAACACTGAAGCTTTCTTT
CDR3: CASSFNPNTEAFF
J: TRBJ1-1
D: NA
size: NA
V: TRBV7-2

DNA: TGTGCCAGCACCCCGACAGGTTCGGGTTTTGAAGCTTTCTTT
CDR3: CASTPTGSGFEAFF
J: TRBJ1-1
D: NA
size: NA
V: TRBV27

DNA: TGTGCCAGCAGCCCCGCCGGGGGTCTTAGGGATACGCAGTATTTT
CDR3: CASSPAGGLRDTQYF
J: TRBJ2-3
D: NA
size: once
V: TRBV5-6

DNA: TGTGCCAGTAGTTCCCGGGACAGGGCCGTGCGAACGCAGTATTTT
CDR3: CASSSRDRAVRTQYF
J: TRBJ2-3
D: TRBD1
size: once
V: TRBV19

DNA: TGTGCCAGCAGCTTAGGGCTAGCGGGAGGGTCAGAGACCCAGTACTTC
CDR3: CASSLGLAGGSETQYF
J: TRBJ2-5
D: TRBD2
size: NA
V: TRBV7-2

DNA: TGTGCCAGCAGTTTCGGACTAGCGGGGGACTACGAGCAGTACTTC
CDR3: CASSFGLAGDYEQYF
J: TRBJ2-7
D: TRBD2
size: NA
V: TRBV6-5

DNA: TGTGCCAGCGTCAACGGAGACTCTGGAAACACCATATATTTT
CDR3: CASVNGDSGNTIYF
J: TRBJ1-3
D: NA
size: NA
V: TRBV6-5

DNA: TGTGCCAGTAGTATGACAAGCTCTGGAAACACCATATATTTT
CDR3: CASSMTSSGNTIYF
J: TRBJ1-3
D: NA
size: NA
V: TRBV19

DNA: TGTGCCAGCAGCCAGAACAGGGTGAACACTGAAGCTTTCTTT
CDR3: CASSQNRVNTEAFF
J: TRBJ1-1
D: NA
size: NA
V: TRBV14

DNA: TGTGCCAGCTCACCCGAGGCCGGAGAAGGAGCTTTCTTT
CDR3: CASSPEAGEGAFF
J: TRBJ1-1
D: NA
size: NA
V: TRBV18

DNA: TGCGCCAGCGCGGGGGAGGGGTTGGGCACTGAAGCTTTCTTT
CDR3: CASAGEGLGTEAFF
J: TRBJ1-1
D: NA
size: NA
V: TRBV5-1

DNA: TGCAGCGTTGAAGAGGACAGGGCCTATGGCTACACCTTC
CDR3: CSVEEDRAYGYTF
J: TRBJ1-2
D: TRBD1
size: NA
V: TRBV29-1

DNA: TGTGCCAGCAGCTTACATGGAGGACGGCTTGATGAGCAGTTCTTC
CDR3: CASSLHGGRLDEQFF
J: TRBJ2-1
D: NA
size: NA
V: TRBV7-3

DNA: TGTGCCATCGGACAGGGATACTCCAATGAGCAGTTCTTC
CDR3: CAIGQGYSNEQFF
J: TRBJ2-1
D: TRBD1
size: NA
V: TRBV12-3/TRBV12-4

DNA: TGTGCCAGCAGCAACAGGGCCGATGAGCAGTTCTTC
CDR3: CASSNRADEQFF
J: TRBJ2-1
D: NA
size: NA
V: TRBV12-3/TRBV12-4

DNA: TGCGCCAGCAGCCAAGATTACCCCGGACAGGGAGGGGAGACCCAGTACTTC
CDR3: CASSQDYPGQGGETQYF
J: TRBJ2-5
D: NA
size: NA
V: TRBV4-3

DNA: TGTGCCAGCAGCTTTTCCGGGACAGGGGGCTTCTCTGGGGCCAACGTCCTGACTTTC
CDR3: CASSFSGTGGFSGANVLTF
J: TRBJ2-6
D: TRBD1
size: NA
V: TRBV7-9

DNA: TGTGCCAGCAGGCTAGCGGGACCCCCTTCTCTCGAGCAGTACTTC
CDR3: CASRLAGPPSLEQYF
J: TRBJ2-7
D: TRBD2
size: NA
V: TRBV2

DNA: TGTGCCAGCAGTTTCAGCAGGAACTATGGCTACACCTTC
CDR3: CASSFSRNYGYTF
J: TRBJ1-2
D: NA
size: few
V: TRBV12-3/TRBV12-4

DNA: TGCGCCAGCAGCCAAGATCCTGCGGCAGGGGAACAGCCCCAGCATTTT
CDR3: CASSQDPAAGEQPQHF
J: TRBJ1-5
D: NA
size: few
V: TRBV4-3

DNA: TGCGCCAGCAGCACGACAGGCTATGGCTACACCTTC
CDR3: CASSTTGYGYTF
J: TRBJ1-2
D: NA
size: NA
V: TRBV4-1

DNA: TGTGCCAGCAGCCCCCCGCCGGGGGTTGCCCCCTACGAGCAGTACTTC
CDR3: CASSPPPGVAPYEQYF
J: TRBJ2-7
D: NA
size: NA
V: TRBV5-4

DNA: TGCAGTGCTGGGGGGGAGACTGAAGCTTTCTTT
CDR3: CSAGGETEAFF
J: TRBJ1-1
D: NA
size: once
V: TRBV20-1

DNA: TGTGCCAGCAGCCAAGATCTACGGGGTTTTTCTGAAGCTTTCTTT
CDR3: CASSQDLRGFSEAFF
J: TRBJ1-1
D: NA
size: NA
V: TRBV3-1/TRBV3-2